A single sample gave rise to the 8 T cell receptor beta chains below, sequenced in a study of OX40 agonist ivuxolimab in advanced cancers. Library preparation employed the immunoSEQ multiplex PCR assay. The clones in this table, taken by TCRdb from immuneACCESS, are in-frame only. Not every clone is retained; where verified, under half of the shortfall comes from an unresolved V gene, and the cause of the rest is unknown. This sample gives around 51,000 clones in total; about 87% of them show up just once. Of the sample, 10% falls within the top ten clones. The material sequenced was CD4+ or CD8+ T cells sorted from blood, taken in a trial of the OX40 agonist ivuxolimab. These receptors were taken from an adult with an advanced solid tumor such as melanoma, head and neck, liver or kidney cancer.

This clone turned up a few times. In DNA, the CDR3 is TGTGCCAGTAGTGCACAGGGGACTCAGCCCCAGCATTTT. It codes for CASSAQGTQPQHF. The V gene is TRBV19, the J gene TRBJ1-5; TRBD1 agrees at 7 bases. The germline V gene encodes CDR1 LNHDA and CDR2 SQIVND (reference sequence). CDR3 size: 13 residues. The junction had 4 bases not matched to a gene; V was cut back by 5 bases and J by 6 bases.

This clone was counted between two and nine times. The V and J genes are TRBV28 and TRBJ1-2, with D unresolved. The CDR3 spans 11 residues. V lost 6 bases to trimming and J lost 4 bases, with 6 bases between them. The germline V gene has CDR1 MDHEN and CDR2 SYDVKM. In DNA, the CDR3 is TGTGCCAGCAGAGATGCCTATGGCTACACCTTC. Amino acids: CASRDAYGYTF.

This clone was detected only once. The V and J genes are TRBV9 and TRBJ2-1; D not certain. The V and J ends lost 4 bases and 8 bases respectively, with 10 bases between them. The CDR3 totals 12 residues. CDR1 and CDR2 from the germline V gene are SGDLS and YYNGEE. CDR3 sequence: CASSSGWDEQFF. CDR3 DNA sequence: TGTGCCAGCAGCTCCGGGTGGGATGAGCAGTTCTTC.

The V and J genes are TRBV9 and TRBJ1-2, with TRBD1 as a possible D gene (6 bases). In germline, CDR1 is SGDLS, CDR2 YYNGEE. Trimming took off 0 bases at V and 7 bases at J, with 13 bases between the two ends. CDR3 length: 14 amino acids. CDR3 amino acids: CASSVGAGESGYTF. Written as DNA, the CDR3 is TGTGCCAGCAGCGTAGGGGCAGGGGAAAGTGGCTACACCTTC.

With respect to this clone: Other nucleotide sequences in the sample specify the same CDR3. The chain recombines TRBV27 with TRBJ2-7; D is unresolved. V lost 3 bases, J lost 0 bases, and 6 bases lay in between. The CDR3 is 13 amino acids. The germline CDR1 and CDR2 sequences are MNHEY and SMNVEV (reference sequence). The CDR3 protein is CASSLTSSYEQYF. The CDR3 DNA is TGTGCCAGCAGTTTGACCAGCTCCTACGAGCAGTACTTC.

V usage is TRBV2 and J usage is TRBJ1-5; 9 nucleotides match TRBD1. The CDR3 extends over 17 amino acids. Germline V gene data show CDR1 as SNHLY and CDR2 as FYNNEI. Trimming took 5 bases from V and 3 from J; bases not matched to a gene: 11. The chain's CDR3 is CASSKGTGWRNNQPQHF. The CDR3 coding sequence is TGTGCCAGCAGTAAAGGGACAGGGTGGCGAAACAATCAGCCCCAGCATTTT.

The genes are TRBV18 and TRBJ2-7; D remains ambiguous. Trimming pared 3 bases from V and 2 bases from J, leaving 5 bases between. This CDR3 is 12 amino acids long. Germline V gives CDR1 KGHSH, CDR2 LQKENI. The CDR3, as DNA: TGTGCCAGCTCACCGGTAACCTACGAGCAGTACTTC. Amino acids: CASSPVTYEQYF.

This clone came up once. The chain is built from TRBV11-1 and TRBJ1-5, with D tentatively TRBD1 (5 bases). V dropped 2 bases and J dropped 4 bases, with 9 bases sitting between them. Germline CDR1 reads SGHAT; CDR2 reads FQDESV (reference sequence). This CDR3 has 14 residues. In DNA, the CDR3 is TGTGCCAGCAGCTTAAAGGGGCTAAATCAGCCCCAGCATTTT. It yields the protein CASSLKGLNQPQHF.